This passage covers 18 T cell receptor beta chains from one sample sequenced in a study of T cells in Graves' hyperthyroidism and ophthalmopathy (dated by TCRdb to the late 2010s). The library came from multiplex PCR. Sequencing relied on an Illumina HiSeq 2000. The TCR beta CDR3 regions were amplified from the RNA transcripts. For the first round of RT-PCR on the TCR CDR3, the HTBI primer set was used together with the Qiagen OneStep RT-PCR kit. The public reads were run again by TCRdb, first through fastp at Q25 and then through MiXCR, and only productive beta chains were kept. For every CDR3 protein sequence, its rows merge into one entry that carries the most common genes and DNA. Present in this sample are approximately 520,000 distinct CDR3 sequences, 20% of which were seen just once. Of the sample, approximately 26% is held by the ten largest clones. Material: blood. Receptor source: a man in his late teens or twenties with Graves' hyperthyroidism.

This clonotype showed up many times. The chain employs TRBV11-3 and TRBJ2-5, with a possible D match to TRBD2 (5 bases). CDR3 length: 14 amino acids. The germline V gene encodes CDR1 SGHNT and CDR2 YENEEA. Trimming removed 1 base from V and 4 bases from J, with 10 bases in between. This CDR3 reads CASSLGGPGETQYF. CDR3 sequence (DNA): TGTGCCAGCAGCTTAGGAGGGCCTGGAGAGACCCAGTACTTC.

Here the CDR3 DNA reads TGTGCCAGCAGTTTAGCGGTTGGACAGGGCTATGGCTACACCTTC. It is translated as CASSLAVGQGYGYTF. This chain links TRBV12-3 or TRBV12-4 with TRBJ1-2; 8 bases map to TRBD1. This CDR3 contains 15 residues. The V and J ends lost 0 bases and 4 bases, in that order; junction bases with no gene match: 4.

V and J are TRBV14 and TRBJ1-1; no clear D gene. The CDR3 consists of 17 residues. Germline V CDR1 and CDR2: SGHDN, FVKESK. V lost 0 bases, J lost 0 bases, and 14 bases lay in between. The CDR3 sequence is CASSQDPPLPMNTEAFF. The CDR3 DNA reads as TGTGCCAGCAGCCAAGATCCCCCGCTACCCATGAACACTGAAGCTTTCTTT. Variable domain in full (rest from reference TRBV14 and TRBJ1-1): EAGVTQFPSHSVIEKGQTVTLRCDPISGHDNLYWYRRVMGKEIKFLLHFVKESKQDESGMPNNRFLAERTGGTYSTLKVQPAELEDSGVYFCASSQDPPLPMNTEAFFGQGTRLTVV.

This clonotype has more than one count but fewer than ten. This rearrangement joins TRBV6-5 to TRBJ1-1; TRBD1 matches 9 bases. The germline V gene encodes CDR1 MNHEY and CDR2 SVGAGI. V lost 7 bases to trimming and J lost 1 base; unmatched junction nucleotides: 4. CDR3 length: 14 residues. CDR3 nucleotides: TGTGCCAGCATTCGGGGACAGGGGAACACTGAAGCTTTCTTT. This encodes CASIRGQGNTEAFF.

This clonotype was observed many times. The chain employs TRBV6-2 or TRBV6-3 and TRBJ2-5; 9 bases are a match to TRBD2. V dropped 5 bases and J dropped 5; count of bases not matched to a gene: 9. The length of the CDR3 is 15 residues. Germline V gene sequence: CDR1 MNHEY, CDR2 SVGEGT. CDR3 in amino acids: CASSTPSGARETQYF. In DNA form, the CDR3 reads TGTGCCAGCAGTACCCCTAGCGGGGCCAGGGAGACCCAGTACTTC.

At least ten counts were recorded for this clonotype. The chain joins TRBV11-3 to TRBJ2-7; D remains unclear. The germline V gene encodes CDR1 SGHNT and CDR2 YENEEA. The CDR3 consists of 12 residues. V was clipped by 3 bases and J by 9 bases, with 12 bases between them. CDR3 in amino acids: CASSFPDEGQYF. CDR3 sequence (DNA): TGTGCCAGCAGCTTCCCAGATGAAGGGCAGTACTTC. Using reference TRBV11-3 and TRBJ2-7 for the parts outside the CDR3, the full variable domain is EAGVVQSPRYKIIEKKQPVAFWCNPISGHNTLYWYLQNLGQGPELLIRYENEEAVDDSQLPKDRFSAERLKGVDSTLKIQPAELGDSAVYLCASSFPDEGQYFGPGTRLTVT.

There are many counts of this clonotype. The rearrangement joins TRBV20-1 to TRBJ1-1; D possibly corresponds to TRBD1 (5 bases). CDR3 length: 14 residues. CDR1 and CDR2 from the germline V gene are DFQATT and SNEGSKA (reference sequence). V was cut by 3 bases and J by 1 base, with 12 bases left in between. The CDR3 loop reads CSARGDTSNTEAFF. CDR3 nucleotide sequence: TGCAGTGCTAGGGGGGATACTTCGAACACTGAAGCTTTCTTT.

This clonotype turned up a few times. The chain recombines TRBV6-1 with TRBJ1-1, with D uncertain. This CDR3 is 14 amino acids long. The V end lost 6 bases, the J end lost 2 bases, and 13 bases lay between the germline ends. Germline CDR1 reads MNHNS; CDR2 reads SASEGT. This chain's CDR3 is CASRRPDANTEAFF. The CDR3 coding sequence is TGTGCCAGCAGGCGCCCGGACGCAAACACTGAAGCTTTCTTT.

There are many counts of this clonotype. CDR3 DNA: TGTGCCAGCAGCCCCGGACAGGGAGGTAGCTACACCTTC. It codes for CASSPGQGGSYTF. The gene calls are TRBV3-1 and TRBJ1-2, with 8 bases aligning to TRBD1. CDR1 and CDR2 from the germline V gene are LGHDT and YNNKEL (reference sequence). V was pared by 4 bases and J by 9 bases, with 7 bases of the junction left unmatched. The CDR3 has 13 residues.

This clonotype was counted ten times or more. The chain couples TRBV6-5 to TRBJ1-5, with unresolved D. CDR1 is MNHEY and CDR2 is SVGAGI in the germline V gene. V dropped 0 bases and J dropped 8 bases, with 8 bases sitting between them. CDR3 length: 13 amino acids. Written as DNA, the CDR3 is TGTGCCAGCAGTTACTCGGCCGCGGAGCCCCAGCATTTT. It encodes CASSYSAAEPQHF.

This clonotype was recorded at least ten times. The DNA of the CDR3 is TGTGCCAGCAGTGAAGCGGAGACAGGGATCGGAAACACCATATATTTT. It encodes CASSEAETGIGNTIYF. The V and J genes are TRBV6-1 and TRBJ1-3; 7 nucleotides align to TRBD1. V was clipped by 0 bases and J by 4 bases; unmatched bases: 6. The CDR3 spans 16 residues. Germline assignment: CDR1 MNHNS and CDR2 SASEGT.

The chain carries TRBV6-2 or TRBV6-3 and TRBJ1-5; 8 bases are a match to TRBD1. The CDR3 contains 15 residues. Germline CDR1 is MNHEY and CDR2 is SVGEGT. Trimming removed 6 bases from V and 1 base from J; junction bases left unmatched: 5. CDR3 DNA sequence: TGTGCCAGCAGGATGCAGGGGGCAAGCAATCAGCCCCAGCATTTT. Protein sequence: CASRMQGASNQPQHF.

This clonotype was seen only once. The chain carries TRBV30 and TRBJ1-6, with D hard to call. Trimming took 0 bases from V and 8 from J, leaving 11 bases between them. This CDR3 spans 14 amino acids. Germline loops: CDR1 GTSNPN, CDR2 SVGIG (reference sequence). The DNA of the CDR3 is TGTGCCTGGAGTGTTGGGAGAAAGGATTCACCCCTCCACTTT. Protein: CAWSVGRKDSPLHF.

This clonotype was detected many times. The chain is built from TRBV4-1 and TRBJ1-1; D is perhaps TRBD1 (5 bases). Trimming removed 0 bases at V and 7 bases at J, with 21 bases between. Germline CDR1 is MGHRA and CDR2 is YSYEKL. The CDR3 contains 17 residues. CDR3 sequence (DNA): TGCGCCAGCAGCCAAGATGCGGGGAAGAAGGGACGGAGTGAAGCTTTCTTT. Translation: CASSQDAGKKGRSEAFF.

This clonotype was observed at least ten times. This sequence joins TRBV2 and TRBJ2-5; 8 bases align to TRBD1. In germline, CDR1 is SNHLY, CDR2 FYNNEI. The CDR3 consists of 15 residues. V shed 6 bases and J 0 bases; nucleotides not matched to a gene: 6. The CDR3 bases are TGTGCCAGCAGCGGGGGACAGGCGTACCAAGAGACCCAGTACTTC. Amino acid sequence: CASSGGQAYQETQYF.

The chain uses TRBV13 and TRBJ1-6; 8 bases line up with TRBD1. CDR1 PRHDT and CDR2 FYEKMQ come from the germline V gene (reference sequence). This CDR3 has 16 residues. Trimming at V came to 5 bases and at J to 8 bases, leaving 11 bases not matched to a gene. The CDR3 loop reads CASSPRPGQGDSPLHF. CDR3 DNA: TGTGCCAGCAGCCCCCGACCTGGACAGGGAGATTCACCCCTCCACTTT. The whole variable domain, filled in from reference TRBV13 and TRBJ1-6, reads AAGVIQSPRHLIKEKRETATLKCYPIPRHDTVYWYQQGPGQDPQFLISFYEKMQSDKGSIPDRFSAQQFSDYHSELNMSSLELGDSALYFCASSPRPGQGDSPLHFGNGTRLTVT.

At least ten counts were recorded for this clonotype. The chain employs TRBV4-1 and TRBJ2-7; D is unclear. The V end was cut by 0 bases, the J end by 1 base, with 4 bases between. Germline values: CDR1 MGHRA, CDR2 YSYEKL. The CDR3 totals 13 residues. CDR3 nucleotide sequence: TGCGCCAGCAGCCAAGACACATCCTACGAGCAGTACTTC. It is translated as CASSQDTSYEQYF.

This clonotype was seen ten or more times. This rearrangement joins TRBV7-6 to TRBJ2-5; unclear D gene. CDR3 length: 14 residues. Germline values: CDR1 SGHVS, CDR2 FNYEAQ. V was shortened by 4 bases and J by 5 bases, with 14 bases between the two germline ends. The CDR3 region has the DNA TGTGCCAGCAGCTCCCCGCCAAAAGAGGAGACCCAGTACTTC. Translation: CASSSPPKEETQYF.